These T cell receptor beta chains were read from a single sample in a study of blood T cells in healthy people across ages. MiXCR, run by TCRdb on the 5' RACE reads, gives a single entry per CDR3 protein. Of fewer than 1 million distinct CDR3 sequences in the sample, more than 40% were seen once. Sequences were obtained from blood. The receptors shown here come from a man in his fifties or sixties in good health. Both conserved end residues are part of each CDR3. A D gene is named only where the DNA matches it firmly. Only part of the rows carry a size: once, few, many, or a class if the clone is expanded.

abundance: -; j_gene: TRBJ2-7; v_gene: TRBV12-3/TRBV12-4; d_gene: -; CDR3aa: CASRMLGGYEQYF; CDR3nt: TGTGCCAGCAGGATGCTAGGGGGCTACGAGCAGTACTTC
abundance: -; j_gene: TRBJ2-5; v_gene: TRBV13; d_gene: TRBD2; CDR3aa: CASRTSGVETQYF; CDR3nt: TGTGCCAGCAGGACTAGCGGGGTGGAGACCCAGTACTTC
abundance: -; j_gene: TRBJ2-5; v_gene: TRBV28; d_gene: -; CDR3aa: CASSFYNWRREQYF; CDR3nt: TGTGCCAGCAGTTTCTACAATTGGCGGAGAGAGCAGTACTTC
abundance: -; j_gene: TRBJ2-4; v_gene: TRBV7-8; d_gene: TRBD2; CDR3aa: CASSSSGLAKNIQYF; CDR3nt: TGTGCCAGCAGCTCTAGCGGTCTAGCCAAAAACATTCAGTACTTC
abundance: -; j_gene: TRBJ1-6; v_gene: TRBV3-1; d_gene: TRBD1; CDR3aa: CASSQRQGASPLHF; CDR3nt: TGTGCCAGCAGCCAAAGACAGGGTGCTTCACCCCTCCACTTT
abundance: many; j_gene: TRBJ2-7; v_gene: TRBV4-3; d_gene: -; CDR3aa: CASSQDRSSYEQYF; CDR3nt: TGCGCCAGCAGCCAAGATAGAAGTTCCTACGAGCAGTACTTC
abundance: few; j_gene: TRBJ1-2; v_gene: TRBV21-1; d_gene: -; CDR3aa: CASSKNVSFCYGYTF; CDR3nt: TGTGCCAGCAGCAAGAATGTCTCTTTTTGCTATGGCTACACCTTC
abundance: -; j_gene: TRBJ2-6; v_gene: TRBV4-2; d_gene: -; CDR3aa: CASSQDRLGSPSGANVLTF; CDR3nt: TGTGCCAGCAGCCAAGATCGCCTGGGGTCCCCCTCTGGGGCCAACGTCCTGACTTTC
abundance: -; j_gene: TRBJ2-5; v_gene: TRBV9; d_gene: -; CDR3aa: CASSVGGLGQETQYF; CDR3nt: TGTGCCAGCAGCGTAGGGGGCCTGGGGCAAGAGACCCAGTACTTC
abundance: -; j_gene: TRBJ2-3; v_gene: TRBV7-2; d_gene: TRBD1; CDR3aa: CASSSGQRDTDTQYF; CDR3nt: TGTGCCAGCAGCTCGGGACAGAGAGACACAGATACGCAGTATTTT
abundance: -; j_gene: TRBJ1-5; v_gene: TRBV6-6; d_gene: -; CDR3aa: CASSKADQGSNQPQHF; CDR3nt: TGTGCCAGCTCTAAGGCGGACCAGGGGAGCAATCAGCCCCAGCATTTT
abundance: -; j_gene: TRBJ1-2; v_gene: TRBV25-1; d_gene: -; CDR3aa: CASSDTGYYGYTF; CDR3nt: TGTGCCAGCAGTGACACAGGCTACTATGGCTACACCTTC
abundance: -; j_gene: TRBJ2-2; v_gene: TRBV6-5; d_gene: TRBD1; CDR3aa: CASSWTGGGGELFF; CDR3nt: TGTGCCAGCAGTTGGACAGGGGGTGGCGGGGAGCTGTTTTTT
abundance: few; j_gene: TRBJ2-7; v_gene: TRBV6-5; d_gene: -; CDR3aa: CASSYDRRRYEQYF; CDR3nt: TGTGCCAGCAGTTACGACAGGCGACGGTACGAGCAGTACTTC
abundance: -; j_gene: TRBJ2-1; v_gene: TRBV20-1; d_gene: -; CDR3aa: CSVYPNTGTHYNEQFF; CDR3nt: TGCAGTGTATATCCCAACACCGGGACACATTACAATGAGCAGTTCTTC
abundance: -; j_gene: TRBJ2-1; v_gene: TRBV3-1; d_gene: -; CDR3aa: CASSQGADYNEQFF; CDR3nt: TGTGCCAGCAGCCAGGGGGCGGACTACAATGAGCAGTTCTTC
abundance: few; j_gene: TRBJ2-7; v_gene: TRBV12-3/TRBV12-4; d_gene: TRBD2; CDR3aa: CASSNTGTSGGQSSYNEQYF; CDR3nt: TGTGCCAGCAGTAATACCGGGACTAGCGGGGGACAAAGCTCCTACAATGAGCAGTACTTC
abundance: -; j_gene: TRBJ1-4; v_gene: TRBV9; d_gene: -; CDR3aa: CASSVDQRTNEKLFF; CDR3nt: TGTGCCAGCAGCGTAGATCAACGAACTAATGAAAAACTGTTTTTT
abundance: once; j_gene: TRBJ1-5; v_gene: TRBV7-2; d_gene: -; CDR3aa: CASSARADQPQHF; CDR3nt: TGTGCCAGCAGCGCGAGGGCCGATCAGCCCCAGCATTTT
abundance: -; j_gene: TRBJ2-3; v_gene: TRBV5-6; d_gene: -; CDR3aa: CASSLEVDRGTDTQYF; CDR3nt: TGTGCCAGCAGCTTGGAGGTGGATAGGGGGACAGATACGCAGTATTTT
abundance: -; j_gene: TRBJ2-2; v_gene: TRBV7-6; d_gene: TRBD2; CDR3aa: CASSLGTSGITGELFF; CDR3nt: TGTGCCAGCAGCTTAGGGACTAGCGGGATCACCGGGGAGCTGTTTTTT
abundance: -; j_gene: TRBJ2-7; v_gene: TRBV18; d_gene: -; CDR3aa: CASSPGAGDGQYF; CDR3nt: TGTGCCAGCTCTCCCGGGGCCGGGGACGGGCAGTACTTC
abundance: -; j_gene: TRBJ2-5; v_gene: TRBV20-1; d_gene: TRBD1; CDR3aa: CSASGTGGGETQYF; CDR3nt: TGCAGTGCTTCCGGGACAGGGGGCGGAGAGACCCAGTACTTC
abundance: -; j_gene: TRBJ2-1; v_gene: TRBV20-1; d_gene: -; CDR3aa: CSATGDYEQFF; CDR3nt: TGCAGTGCTACGGGGGATTATGAGCAGTTCTTC
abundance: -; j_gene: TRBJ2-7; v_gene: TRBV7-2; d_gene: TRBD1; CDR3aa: CASSPGDRVHEQYF; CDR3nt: TGTGCCAGCAGCCCGGGGGACAGGGTACACGAGCAGTACTTC
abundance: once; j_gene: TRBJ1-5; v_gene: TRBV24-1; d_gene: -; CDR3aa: CATSSMKGDQPQHF; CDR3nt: TGTGCCACCTCATCTATGAAGGGCGATCAGCCCCAGCATTTT